A selection of T cell receptor beta chains follows, all from one sample in a study of identical twins. TCRdb reanalysed the 5' RACE reads using MiXCR and keeps one entry per CDR3 protein. The data hold hundreds of thousands of distinct CDR3 sequences, with approximately 13% observed a single time. The data were also submitted as part of a second study, on yellow fever vaccine responses in identical twins.

Sequencing input: CD8+ T cells sorted from blood. Receptor source: a woman aged 18-29 years in good health. CDR3s include the opening cysteine and the closing phenylalanine or tryptophan. The D gene is left open where the match is weak. The listing skips clone size in some rows; elsewhere it reads once, few, many or a size class.

d_call	v_call	j_call	clone_size	cdr3_nt	cdr3_aa
NA	TRBV27	TRBJ2-5	NA	TGTGCCAGCAGCCCCCCTGGCGGGGGCGGGGAGACCCAGTACTTC	CASSPPGGGGETQYF
NA	TRBV5-8	TRBJ2-1	NA	TGTGCCAGGAGCCCGGGGGATTACAATGAGCAGTTCTTC	CARSPGDYNEQFF
NA	TRBV5-4	TRBJ2-7	NA	TGTGCCAGCAGCTTGGAATCGGTGCAGTCCGGCGAGCAGTACTTC	CASSLESVQSGEQYF
NA	TRBV6-1	TRBJ1-1	many	TGTGCCAGCAGTGCCCGAAATTTGGGTTCTGAAGCTTTCTTT	CASSARNLGSEAFF
NA	TRBV4-1	TRBJ2-3	many	TGCGCCAGCAGCCCCCTAGGCACAGATACGCAGTATTTT	CASSPLGTDTQYF
NA	TRBV29-1	TRBJ2-3	NA	TGCAGCGCCCGGGGAGGCAGCACAGATACGCAGTATTTT	CSARGGSTDTQYF
NA	TRBV6-4	TRBJ2-1	many	TGTGCCAGCAGTTCCCGTACTAGTTCCAATGAGCAGTTCTTC	CASSSRTSSNEQFF
NA	TRBV28	TRBJ2-7	few	TGTGCCAGCAGTTTACAGGAAAACGAGCAGTACTTC	CASSLQENEQYF
NA	TRBV10-3	TRBJ2-1	few	TGTGCCATCAGTGAGTGGACAGAGAAATCCTACAATGAGCAGTTCTTC	CAISEWTEKSYNEQFF
TRBD2	TRBV29-1	TRBJ2-7	once	TGCAGCGTTGTGACTAGCGGGATGCTTACGGGTGGCGAGCAGTACTTC	CSVVTSGMLTGGEQYF
TRBD2	TRBV15	TRBJ2-1	few	TGTGCCACCAGCGGGGGGATTACTAGCGGGCCTTACAATGAGCAGTTCTTC	CATSGGITSGPYNEQFF
TRBD2	TRBV7-2	TRBJ2-5	NA	TGTGCCAGCAGCTCTACTAGCGGGGGCCTAGAGACCCAGTACTTC	CASSSTSGGLETQYF
TRBD1	TRBV9	TRBJ2-7	few	TGTGCCAGCAGCGTAGAGCTAGGGGGCGGCTACGAGCAGTACTTC	CASSVELGGGYEQYF
NA	TRBV7-6	TRBJ2-1	many	TGTGCCAGCAGCTTAGCGGGGAACAATGAGCAGTTCTTC	CASSLAGNNEQFF
NA	TRBV12-3/TRBV12-4	TRBJ2-2	NA	TGTGCCAGCAGCCCGGACAGTACGAACACCGGGGAGCTGTTTTTT	CASSPDSTNTGELFF
TRBD2	TRBV27	TRBJ2-3	once	TGTGCCAGCAGTCGGGGACTAGTTGATACGCAGTATTTT	CASSRGLVDTQYF
TRBD1	TRBV5-1	TRBJ2-5	NA	TGCGCCAGCAGCCTAGATACAGGGGGCGCGGAGACCCAGTACTTC	CASSLDTGGAETQYF
NA	TRBV5-1	TRBJ1-1	few	TGCGCCAGCAGCTTGTATATGAACACTGAAGCTTTCTTT	CASSLYMNTEAFF
NA	TRBV13	TRBJ1-2	many	TGTGCCAGCAGCCCCCAGGGAGTCGGCTACACCTTC	CASSPQGVGYTF
TRBD1	TRBV15	TRBJ1-5	few	TGTGCCACCAGCAGGGTGGACAGGGGGGATCAGCCCCAGCATTTT	CATSRVDRGDQPQHF
NA	TRBV12-3/TRBV12-4	TRBJ1-5	many	TGTGCCAGCAGTCAAACCACCGGGACACCCAATCAGCCCCAGCATTTT	CASSQTTGTPNQPQHF
TRBD2	TRBV9	TRBJ2-3	NA	TGTGCCAGCAGCGTACCGCGGGGGGATGAAGATACGCAGTATTTT	CASSVPRGDEDTQYF
NA	TRBV20-1	TRBJ2-5	NA	TGCAGTGCGGCGGGGGCCACCCAAGAGACCCAGTACTTC	CSAAGATQETQYF
TRBD2	TRBV25-1	TRBJ2-1	NA	TGTGCCAGCAGGGTAGCGGGGGGGGACTACAATGAGCAGTTCTTC	CASRVAGGDYNEQFF
NA	TRBV9	TRBJ2-1	NA	TGTGCCAGCAAGCTAGCGCTTTTTGACAATGAGCAGTTCTTC	CASKLALFDNEQFF
NA	TRBV6-1	TRBJ2-7	NA	TGTGCCAGCAGTGCGGGCTCCCCAGGGGAGCAGTACTTC	CASSAGSPGEQYF
TRBD2	TRBV20-1	TRBJ2-1	NA	TGCAGTGCGATCGCGGGGGGCAATGAGCAGTTCTTC	CSAIAGGNEQFF
NA	TRBV5-1	TRBJ1-1	NA	TGCGCCAGCAGCTGGTATTACAGGGACACTGAAGCTTTCTTT	CASSWYYRDTEAFF
TRBD2	TRBV4-1	TRBJ2-5	NA	TGCGCCAGCAGCCCCCGCTGGACTAGCGCCAAAGAGACCCAGTACTTC	CASSPRWTSAKETQYF
TRBD1	TRBV20-1	TRBJ2-7	few	TGCAGTGCTAGGGGGTACCCGGGACAGGGGCACTACGAGCAGTACTTC	CSARGYPGQGHYEQYF
TRBD2	TRBV27	TRBJ2-1	few	TGTGCCAGCAGTTTCGGGGGGGGCTTAAATGAGCAGTTCTTC	CASSFGGGLNEQFF
NA	TRBV27	TRBJ2-5	few	TGTGCCAGCAGGCACCGGGACAAACAAGAGACCCAGTACTTC	CASRHRDKQETQYF
NA	TRBV3-1	TRBJ1-2	NA	TGTGCCAGCAGCCAAGAGGGGACATCAAACTATGGCTACACCTTC	CASSQEGTSNYGYTF
TRBD1	TRBV25-1	TRBJ1-6	many	TGTGCCAGCAGTGAGACAGGGGCCCTCGAGTGGTCACCCCTCCACTTT	CASSETGALEWSPLHF
TRBD2	TRBV12-3/TRBV12-4	TRBJ2-5	NA	TGTGCCAGCAGTTGGGCTAGCGGGAGCGGGACCCAGTACTTC	CASSWASGSGTQYF
NA	TRBV9	TRBJ1-4	NA	TGTGCCAGCAGCTTAGGCGGATCTAATGAAAAACTGTTTTTT	CASSLGGSNEKLFF
NA	TRBV12-3/TRBV12-4	TRBJ2-1	many	TGTGCCAGCAGTTTAGGGGACTACAATGAGCAGTTCTTC	CASSLGDYNEQFF